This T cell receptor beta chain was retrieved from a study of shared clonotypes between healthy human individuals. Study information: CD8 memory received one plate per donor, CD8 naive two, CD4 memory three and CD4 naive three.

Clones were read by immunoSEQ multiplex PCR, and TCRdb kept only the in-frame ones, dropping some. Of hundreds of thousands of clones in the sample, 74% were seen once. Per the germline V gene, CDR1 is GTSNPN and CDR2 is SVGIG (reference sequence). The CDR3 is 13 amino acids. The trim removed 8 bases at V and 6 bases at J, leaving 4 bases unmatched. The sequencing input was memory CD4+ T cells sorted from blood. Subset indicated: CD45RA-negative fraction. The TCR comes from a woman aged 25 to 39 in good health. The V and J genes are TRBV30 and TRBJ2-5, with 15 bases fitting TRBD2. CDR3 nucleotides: TGTGCCATCGGACTAGCGGGAGGGAAGACCCAGTACTTC. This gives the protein CAIGLAGGKTQYF.